This T cell receptor (beta chain) was sequenced during a study of circulating CD8 cells and anti-PD-1 response in melanoma. This clonotype ranks as large (0.1 to 1%). TCR libraries were prepared from roughly 15 ng of total RNA with the QIAseq Immune Repertoire TCR panel. From the reads, TCRdb called clonotypes with MiXCR, one entry per CDR3 protein. The table includes under 550 distinct CDR3 sequences, 5.8% detected once. The CDR3 runs 17 residues. Trimming cost V 4 bases and J 0 bases, with 16 bases left between them. In germline, CDR1 is MDHEN, CDR2 SYDVKM. Sorting of live CD3+CD8+TCRalphabeta+ cells by PD-1 and/or TIGIT gave four subsets.

The sequences come from CD8+ T cells from PBMCs, collected at baseline or after one month of anti-PD-1 therapy (not recorded which). This receptor was obtained from a human donor with melanoma. This chain uses TRBV28 with TRBJ1-5, with D perhaps TRBD1 (6 bases). The DNA of the CDR3 is TGTGCCAGCAGTTCTTACGGACAGTACTATAGCAATCAGCCCCAGCATTTT. This gives the protein CASSSYGQYYSNQPQHF.